Shown below are 29 T cell receptor beta chains from a single sample sequenced in a study of response to subunit inactivated influenza vaccine. One entry per CDR3 protein, called by TCRdb with MiXCR from the RT-PCR reads. The profile shows hundreds of thousands of distinct CDR3 sequences, 9.5% to 13% of them singletons. The starting material was PBMCs from blood, obtained 45 days after vaccination. These receptors were collected from a man between 45 and 60 years old who received an inactivated influenza vaccine.

The chain carries TRBV10-3 and TRBJ2-5; 10 nucleotides align to TRBD2. Trimming removed 10 bases from V and 1 base from J; junction bases left unmatched: 9. This CDR3 spans 15 amino acids. CDR1 is ENHRY and CDR2 is SYGVKD in the germline V gene. This CDR3 reads CATSGGASSQETQYF. CDR3 in DNA: TGTGCCACGAGCGGGGGGGCTTCTTCCCAAGAGACCCAGTACTTC.

This clonotype appeared a few times. The chain couples TRBV27 to TRBJ2-7, with a weak D call TRBD1 (5 bases). This CDR3 region has 16 residues. V dropped 7 bases and J dropped 2 bases, with 21 bases sitting between them. The germline gives CDR1 MNHEY, CDR2 SMNVEV (reference sequence). The CDR3 reads CASKATNNRYPYEQYF. CDR3 sequence (DNA): TGTGCCAGCAAGGCCACGAACAACAGGTACCCCTACGAGCAGTACTTC.

This clonotype was picked up one time. V gene TRBV30 combines with J gene TRBJ2-5, with D unclear. Germline CDR1 and CDR2: GTSNPN and SVGIG (reference sequence). CDR3 length: 11 amino acids. Trimming shortened V by 0 bases and J by 5 bases, and 4 bases separated the two germline ends. In nucleotides, the CDR3 is TGTGCCTGGAGTGTATTTGAGACCCAGTACTTC. It yields the protein CAWSVFETQYF. The full variable domain, its missing parts supplied by reference TRBV30 and TRBJ2-5, is SQTIHQWPATLVQPVGSPLSLECTVEGTSNPNLYWYRQAAGRGLQLLFYSVGIGQISSEVPQNLSASRPQDRQFILSSKKLLLSDSGFYLCAWSVFETQYFGPGTRLLVL.

This clonotype was counted between two and nine times. For the CDR3, the DNA is TGTGCCAGCAGCCAAGGAAACGGAGGGAATCAGCCCCAGCATTTT. This codes for CASSQGNGGNQPQHF. The V gene is TRBV3-1, the J gene TRBJ1-5; unclear D gene. The ends were cut back, 1 base at V and 4 bases at J, with 11 bases in the middle. CDR1 and CDR2 from the germline V gene are LGHDT and YNNKEL (reference sequence). The CDR3 extends over 15 amino acids.

This clonotype was observed at least ten times. The gene calls are TRBV11-2 and TRBJ2-5; D uncertain. The CDR3 has 14 amino acids. The germline CDR1 and CDR2 sequences are SGHAT and FQNNGV. The V and J ends lost 4 bases and 1 base respectively, with 10 bases between them. The CDR3 spells CASSSDGTQETQYF. For the CDR3, the DNA is TGTGCCAGCAGCTCCGACGGTACCCAAGAGACCCAGTACTTC.

The chain has TRBV28 and TRBJ2-2; 8 positions match TRBD2. There are 15 residues in the CDR3. With 5 bases clipped from V and 6 bases from J, the junction kept 8 bases outside the gene matches. The V gene's germline CDR1 is MDHEN and CDR2 SYDVKM. CDR3 DNA: TGTGCCAGCAGTGTTCAGACGGGAGGGGCCGGGGAGCTGTTTTTT. It translates to CASSVQTGGAGELFF.

A few counts support this clonotype. V is TRBV6-5 and J is TRBJ2-3; TRBD2 matches at 7 bases. Trimming at V came to 2 bases and at J to 4 bases, leaving 6 bases not matched to a gene. This CDR3 has 15 amino acids. Germline values: CDR1 MNHEY, CDR2 SVGAGI. The CDR3 sequence is CASSYERGSSDTQYF. The CDR3 DNA follows: TGTGCCAGCAGTTACGAGCGGGGATCCTCAGATACGCAGTATTTT.

This clonotype was counted a few times. The chain combines TRBV6-6 with TRBJ2-5; D gene uncertain. The CDR3 covers 12 residues. Trimming shortened V by 7 bases and J by 5 bases, and 11 bases separated the two germline ends. Germline lookup yields CDR1 MNHNY and CDR2 SVGAGI (reference sequence). Here the CDR3 DNA reads TGTGCCAGCACACTTTCCCGGGAGACCCAGTACTTC. Translating gives CASTLSRETQYF.

This clonotype was seen a handful of times. This chain links TRBV4-1 with TRBJ1-5; D perhaps matches TRBD1 (6 bases). Germline V lookup: CDR1 MGHRA, CDR2 YSYEKL. Between the trimmed V and J ends, which lost 4 bases and 6 bases, there was a span of 22 bases. The CDR3 runs to 17 residues. CDR3 residues: CASSPIPRGRIGQPQHF. DNA of the CDR3: TGCGCCAGCAGCCCAATACCCAGGGGTAGGATCGGTCAGCCCCAGCATTTT.

This chain joins TRBV24-1 and TRBJ1-5, with a possible D match to TRBD1 (5 bases). Trimming stripped 6 bases from V and 9 bases from J, with 14 bases between. CDR1 is KGHDR, CDR2 SFDVKD, per germline. CDR3 length: 13 amino acids. This chain's CDR3 is CATSHQGGRPQHF. In DNA, the CDR3 is TGTGCCACCAGTCATCAGGGTGGTCGGCCCCAGCATTTT.

The V gene is TRBV27, the J gene TRBJ2-1; 9 bases map to TRBD1. After removal of 0 bases from V and 7 bases from J, the junction contained 7 bases not matched to a gene. The CDR3 extends over 16 amino acids. Germline V gene lookup returns CDR1 MNHEY and CDR2 SMNVEV (reference sequence). In DNA, the CDR3 is TGTGCCAGCAGTTTATCGGGACAGGGCTTGGTTAATGAGCAGTTCTTC. Its translation is CASSLSGQGLVNEQFF.

V and J are TRBV13 and TRBJ2-1, with a tentative D call TRBD1 (6 bases). The CDR3 runs to 15 residues. V lost 1 base and J 5 bases, leaving 12 bases between the germline ends. Germline values: CDR1 PRHDT, CDR2 FYEKMQ (reference sequence). The CDR3 DNA sequence: TGTGCCAGCAGCTTAGTGGGACAACTAAACAATGAGCAGTTCTTC. Translation: CASSLVGQLNNEQFF.

This clonotype came up a few times. The genes are TRBV4-2 and TRBJ2-3; D gene ambiguous. This CDR3 is built from 15 residues. Germline V gene lookup returns CDR1 LGHNA and CDR2 YNFKEQ. V lost 0 bases and J 3 bases, leaving 10 bases between the germline ends. The CDR3 DNA reads TGTGCCAGCAGCCAAGATCTGGCCCCGACAGATACGCAGTATTTT. Amino acid sequence: CASSQDLAPTDTQYF.

The rearrangement uses TRBV5-6 and TRBJ2-5; TRBD1 aligns across 8 bases. V lost 7 bases, J lost 0 bases, and 5 bases stayed unmatched. CDR1 is SGHDT, CDR2 YYEEEE, per germline. The CDR3 has 14 residues. The CDR3 DNA reads as TGTGCCAGCGGTTCGGACAGGGACCAAGAGACCCAGTACTTC. Its protein product is CASGSDRDQETQYF. Combining the CDR3 with reference TRBV5-6 and TRBJ2-5 gives the whole variable domain DAGVTQSPTHLIKTRGQQVTLRCSPKSGHDTVSWYQQALGQGPQFIFQYYEEEERQRGNFPDRFSGHQFPNYSSELNVNALLLGDSALYLCASGSDRDQETQYFGPGTRLLVL.

The V call is TRBV4-2, the J call TRBJ2-7, with 9 bases aligning to TRBD1. Germline values: CDR1 LGHNA, CDR2 YNFKEQ. The CDR3 covers 16 residues. The trim removed 0 bases at V and 3 bases at J, leaving 6 bases unmatched. Here the CDR3 reads CASSQDRGTGNYEQYF. In DNA form, the CDR3 reads TGTGCCAGCAGCCAAGATAGGGGGACAGGGAACTACGAGCAGTACTTC.

The rearrangement joins TRBV20-1 to TRBJ2-7; 7 nucleotides match TRBD1. V lost 7 bases to trimming and J lost 3 bases; unmatched junction nucleotides: 6. The V gene's germline CDR1 is DFQATT and CDR2 SNEGSKA (reference sequence). This CDR3 has 12 amino acids. CDR3 sequence reads: CSGRTGNYEQYF. The CDR3 region has the DNA TGCAGTGGTCGGACAGGTAACTACGAGCAGTACTTC.

In this sample, this clonotype turned up many times. The J gene is TRBJ2-5, the V gene TRBV6-6, with D uncertain. V was shortened by 4 bases and J by 5 bases, with 11 bases between the two germline ends. Germline lookup yields CDR1 MNHNY and CDR2 SVGAGI (reference sequence). The CDR3 is 13 amino acids. CDR3 DNA sequence: TGTGCCAGCAGTTCGTCCCGACGGGAGACCCAGTACTTC. Translating it yields CASSSSRRETQYF.

In its sample, this clonotype was seen a few times. The chain couples TRBV7-2 to TRBJ2-2; TRBD1 aligns across 7 bases. Germline V CDR1 and CDR2: SGHTA, FQGNSA. J gave up 6 bases and V 6 bases, and 7 bases lay outside the gene matches. The CDR3 has 14 residues. This CDR3 is CASRPGTDPGELFF. Written as DNA, the CDR3 is TGTGCCAGCAGGCCCGGGACAGATCCCGGGGAGCTGTTTTTT.

This clonotype was seen more than once but under ten times. The rearrangement joins TRBV18 to TRBJ1-5; D uncertain. CDR3 size: 14 residues. Per germline, CDR1 KGHSH and CDR2 LQKENI. Trimming pared 3 bases from V and 6 bases from J, leaving 12 bases between. The CDR3: CASSPALGRQPQHF. The CDR3 nucleotides read TGTGCCAGCTCACCGGCTCTGGGTCGTCAGCCCCAGCATTTT.

This clonotype was recorded a few times. DNA for the CDR3: TGTGCCAGCAGTTTATTGGGCCACAATTCACCCCTCCACTTT. It translates to CASSLLGHNSPLHF. The chain combines TRBV28 with TRBJ1-6, with D unresolved. The CDR3 sequence is 14 residues long. The germline gives CDR1 MDHEN, CDR2 SYDVKM. V lost 1 base and J lost 7, with 8 bases in between. The full variable domain, its missing parts supplied by reference TRBV28 and TRBJ1-6, is DVKVTQSSRYLVKRTGEKVFLECVQDMDHENMFWYRQDPGLGLRLIYFSYDVKMKEKGDIPEGYSVSREKKERFSLILESASTNQTSMYLCASSLLGHNSPLHFGNGTRLTVT.

The V gene is TRBV20-1, the J gene TRBJ2-7; TRBD2 might be the D (6 bases). Germline V gene sequence: CDR1 DFQATT, CDR2 SNEGSKA (reference sequence). This CDR3 has 14 residues. The ends were cut back, 4 bases at V and 5 bases at J, with 18 bases in the middle. The CDR3 is CSATPSGSNHEQYF. The CDR3 nucleotides are TGCAGTGCTACCCCTTCCGGGAGTAACCACGAGCAGTACTTC.

This clonotype was observed many times. The rearrangement uses TRBV7-9 and TRBJ2-1; D gene unclear. CDR3 length equals 14 residues. The ends were cut back, 5 bases at V and 0 bases at J, with 8 bases in the middle. The germline gives CDR1 SEHNR, CDR2 FQNEAQ (reference sequence). CDR3 DNA sequence: TGTGCCAGCAGCCCCCAGAGCTCCTACAATGAGCAGTTCTTC. Its translation: CASSPQSSYNEQFF.

This clonotype was seen many times. CDR3 DNA sequence: TGCGCCAGCAGCCACCCTCTCAGCTCTGGAAACACCATATATTTT. Translation: CASSHPLSSGNTIYF. The chain links TRBV4-1 to TRBJ1-3; D is undetermined. The ends were cut back, 3 bases at V and 0 bases at J, with 9 bases in the middle. Germline values: CDR1 MGHRA, CDR2 YSYEKL. CDR3 length: 15 residues.

In nucleotides, the CDR3 is TGCAGTGCTTCCGATACAGGGGAGACTAATGAAAAACTGTTTTTT. This sequence encodes CSASDTGETNEKLFF. The chain couples TRBV20-1 to TRBJ1-4; 7 nucleotides align to TRBD1. The V and J ends lost 5 bases and 2 bases, in that order; junction bases with no gene match: 8. Germline V CDR1 and CDR2: DFQATT, SNEGSKA (reference sequence). The CDR3 runs 15 residues.

The chain carries TRBV6-2 or TRBV6-3 and TRBJ2-7; perhaps TRBD1 as D (6 bases). CDR3 length: 14 residues. The germline V and J ends were trimmed by 5 bases and 1 base, with 12 bases remaining between them. Germline V gene data show CDR1 as MNHEY and CDR2 as SVGEGT. This chain's CDR3 is CASSTLQGSYEQYF. As DNA, the CDR3 is TGTGCCAGCAGTACCCTACAGGGATCCTACGAGCAGTACTTC.

This clonotype has just a few counts. The V and J genes are TRBV11-1 and TRBJ2-1, with TRBD2 matching over 10 bases. V was clipped by 6 bases and J by 6 bases; unmatched bases: 5. The CDR3 consists of 14 residues. Germline CDR1 reads SGHAT; CDR2 reads FQDESV (reference sequence). CDR3 sequence reads: CASSSAGGPNEQFF. In DNA form, the CDR3 reads TGTGCCAGCAGTTCAGCGGGAGGGCCCAATGAGCAGTTCTTC.

There are many counts of this clonotype. The chain couples TRBV7-2 to TRBJ2-5; 7 nucleotides line up with TRBD2. Germline V CDR1 and CDR2: SGHTA, FQGNSA. The V and J ends lost 8 bases and 5 bases, in that order; junction bases with no gene match: 2. The CDR3 runs to 11 residues. The CDR3 reads CASRAGETQYF. DNA of the CDR3: TGTGCCAGCCGAGCGGGGGAGACCCAGTACTTC.

This clonotype turned up a few times. The chain links TRBV4-3 to TRBJ1-4; no clear D. V dropped 0 bases and J dropped 5 bases, with 13 bases sitting between them. The CDR3 consists of 16 residues. The germline V gene has CDR1 LGHNA and CDR2 YSLEER. The CDR3 sequence: CASSQDRAGINEKLFF. The DNA of the CDR3 is TGCGCCAGCAGCCAAGATCGTGCCGGGATCAATGAAAAACTGTTTTTT.

This clonotype appeared many times. The chain combines TRBV29-1 with TRBJ2-3; TRBD1 might be the D (6 bases). This CDR3 region has 14 residues. Deletions cut 6 bases from V and 3 bases from J, with 16 bases between. Per the germline V gene, CDR1 is SQVTM and CDR2 is ANQGSEA. The CDR3 loop reads CSVTGLRVTDTQYF. The CDR3, as DNA: TGCAGCGTAACAGGGTTGAGGGTAACAGATACGCAGTATTTT.